One TCR beta chain is described in this entry. Its antigen is currently unknown. This sample is part of a study of T cells expressing NK-cell markers. Study conclusions and caveats: These same clonotypes (in several donors) also led the CD3+CD56-NKG2C+ fraction. Expanded clones of NKG2C+ T cells had an unclear HCMV specificity.

Using the 5' RACE reads, TCRdb records one entry per CDR3 protein without DNA. Its clone listing holds 400,000 to 450,000 distinct CDR3 sequences. This CDR3 region has 15 residues. The chain employs TRBV12-3 or TRBV12-4 and TRBJ1-5. This receptor was obtained from a woman between 18 and 69 years old in good health. The source material was blood T cells: a sorted CD56 or NKG2C T cell subset, CD4+ or CD8+ T cells, or bulk PBMC T cells (not recorded which). This CDR3 reads CASSENSYGNQPQHF.